Listed here are 9 T cell receptor beta chains from one sample, sequenced in a study of T-cell reconstitution after alpha-beta-depleted transplantation in children. The TCRbeta library was prepared with unique molecular identifiers. From the PCR reads, TCRdb called clonotypes with MiXCR, one entry per CDR3 protein. The sample carries around 680,000 distinct CDR3 sequences, around 16% recorded once. The sample consisted of PBMCs from the stem cell graft donor, taken from the stem cell graft. The receptors shown here come from a human donor who donated a stem cell graft to a child with acute myeloid leukemia.

This clonotype was seen ten or more times. The chain combines TRBV20-1 with TRBJ2-1, with TRBD2 matching 7 bases. V lost 0 bases to trimming and J lost 5 bases; unmatched junction nucleotides: 7. The CDR3 has 15 residues. Germline V CDR1 and CDR2: DFQATT, SNEGSKA (reference sequence). The CDR3 region has the DNA TGCAGTGCTAGAGACGTGACTAGCAACCACAATGAGCAGTTCTTC. Translating gives CSARDVTSNHNEQFF.

The V and J genes are TRBV7-9 and TRBJ2-7, with D perhaps matching TRBD1 (5 bases). Trimming stripped 5 bases from V and 4 bases from J, with 18 bases between. Germline assignment: CDR1 SEHNR and CDR2 FQNEAQ (reference sequence). The CDR3 spans 15 residues. The CDR3 region is CASSQNTGQLYEQYV. DNA of the CDR3: TGTGCCAGCAGCCAGAATACAGGTCAGCTTTACGAGCAGTACGTC.

Many counts were recorded for this clonotype. This sequence joins TRBV20-1 and TRBJ2-1; 12 bases agree with TRBD2. The germline V gene encodes CDR1 DFQATT and CDR2 SNEGSKA (reference sequence). J lost 2 bases, V lost 1 base, and 6 bases had no gene match. The CDR3 has 17 amino acids. The CDR3 spells CSARGTSGEAAYNEQFF. The CDR3, as DNA: TGCAGTGCTAGAGGGACTAGCGGGGAAGCGGCCTACAATGAGCAGTTCTTC.

This clonotype was detected ten times or more. The V gene is TRBV9, the J gene TRBJ1-6; D remains ambiguous. This CDR3 contains 13 residues. Trimming shortened V by 0 bases and J by 10 bases, and 8 bases separated the two germline ends. CDR1 is SGDLS, CDR2 YYNGEE, per germline. DNA for the CDR3: TGTGCCAGCAGCGTAGACGTGGAATCACCCCTCCACTTT. It encodes CASSVDVESPLHF. The full variable domain, rest sourced from reference TRBV9 and TRBJ1-6, is DSGVTQTPKHLITATGQRVTLRCSPRSGDLSVYWYQQSLDQGLQFLIQYYNGEERAKGNILERFSAQQFPDLHSELNLSSLELGDSALYFCASSVDVESPLHFGNGTRLTVT.

The chain carries TRBV10-3 and TRBJ2-7; the match to TRBD1 covers 11 bases. J was trimmed by 4 bases and V by 2 bases; bases with no gene match: 4. Germline V CDR1 and CDR2: ENHRY, SYGVKD. There are 15 residues in the CDR3. The CDR3 DNA follows: TGTGCCATCAGTGAGGCGGGACAGGGGGTGTACGAGCAGTACTTC. Its translation is CAISEAGQGVYEQYF.

The chain carries TRBV24-1 and TRBJ2-3, with a tentative D call TRBD2 (5 bases). From germline, CDR1 is KGHDR and CDR2 SFDVKD. Trimming removed 4 bases at V and 4 bases at J, with 17 bases between. The CDR3 spans 16 residues. The CDR3 spells CATSDRDAILADTQYF. The CDR3 bases are TGTGCCACCAGTGACCGGGATGCCATCCTCGCAGATACGCAGTATTTT.

The chain carries TRBV20-1 and TRBJ2-1; 8 positions match TRBD2. Germline V CDR1 and CDR2: DFQATT, SNEGSKA (reference sequence). Trimming cost V 2 bases and J 1 base; bases outside gene matches: 10. CDR3 length: 17 residues. CDR3 sequence: CSARFPAGVDSYNEQFF. The CDR3, as DNA: TGCAGTGCTAGATTTCCAGCGGGGGTCGATTCCTACAATGAGCAGTTCTTC.

The rearrangement links TRBV7-9 to TRBJ2-2, with D unclear. Trimming left V 8 bases short and J 8 bases short, with 6 bases between. Germline values: CDR1 SEHNR, CDR2 FQNEAQ (reference sequence). The CDR3 is 10 residues long. CDR3: CASSVGELFF. CDR3 sequence (DNA): TGTGCCAGCTCGGTGGGGGAGCTGTTTTTT. The entire variable domain, with the rest obtained from reference TRBV7-9 and TRBJ2-2, is as follows: DTGVSQNPRHKITKRGQNVTFRCDPISEHNRLYWYRQTLGQGPEFLTYFQNEAQLEKSRLLSDRFSAERPKGSFSTLEIQRTEQGDSAMYLCASSVGELFFGEGSRLTVL.

This clonotype was recorded many times. The CDR3 DNA sequence: TGTGCCAGCAGTCCAACTAGCGGGGGGCGGAATGAGCAGTTCTTC. Translation: CASSPTSGGRNEQFF. This chain connects TRBV12-3 or TRBV12-4 to TRBJ2-1, with TRBD2 matching 12 bases. The CDR3 covers 15 residues. Unmatched junction bases numbered 6, after V lost 5 bases and J lost 7 bases.